This TCR beta chain was sequenced during a study of T cell repertoires in cytomegalovirus infection. On the study more broadly: Carrying CMV and the relevant HLA type showed in public TCR beta signatures.

This clonotype was observed at least ten times. As yet, its antigen is unknown. TCRdb redid the calling of the reads with MiXCR, one entry per CDR3 protein. The data contain approximately 250,000 distinct CDR3 sequences, roughly 12% of them singletons. In germline, CDR1 is SGHVS, CDR2 FNYEAQ. This CDR3 region has 15 residues. After removal of 1 base from V and 4 bases from J, the junction contained 1 base not matched to a gene. Findings and caveats of the study: CMV-specific TCR beta clonotypes restricted by HLA-C dominated the ex vivo response.

The chain is built from TRBV7-6 and TRBJ2-2; TRBD1 matches at 9 bases. The receptor comes from a human donor in good health (CMV status not recorded). Some clones in this sample may be carry-over from other donors' samples. Sequences were obtained from PBMCs. CDR3 in DNA: TGTGCCAGCAGCTTAGACAGGGGGCCCACCGGGGAGCTGTTTTTT. Translating gives CASSLDRGPTGELFF.